This note documents a single TCR beta chain sequence. This record comes from a study of blood T cell repertoires in COVID-19. In the study overall: From the United States, Italy and Spain came samples of acute and convalescent COVID-19.

Participants, roughly 18 to 89 years old, spanned about two dozen US areas. Methods used by the authors: Estimates of nucleated cell counts were drawn from the amplification of reference gene primers. Only in-frame clones appear in the TCRdb table, and some are missing; sequencing was by immunoSEQ multiplex PCR. Clone size and the V and J calls come from that table; the DNA yielded D and trimming. The sample contains a few hundred thousand clones, around 84% of which appear only once. Input material: PBMCs or T cells enriched from blood (not recorded which). This TCR was recovered from a woman aged 18-30 years who had recovered from COVID-19.

The CDR3 DNA reads as TGTGCCAGCAGACAGGACAGGAACACTGAAGCTTTCTTT. Encoded protein: CASRQDRNTEAFF. This chain joins TRBV5-6 and TRBJ1-1; TRBD1 might be the D (6 bases). The CDR3 length is 13 residues. Trimming cost V 5 bases and J 1 base, with 9 bases left between them. Germline values: CDR1 SGHDT, CDR2 YYEEEE. Looking up the rest from reference TRBV5-6 and TRBJ1-1 gives the full variable domain: DAGVTQSPTHLIKTRGQQVTLRCSPKSGHDTVSWYQQALGQGPQFIFQYYEEEERQRGNFPDRFSGHQFPNYSSELNVNALLLGDSALYLCASRQDRNTEAFFGQGTRLTVV.